This is a list of T cell receptor beta chains from one sample in a study of blood T cell repertoires in COVID-19. Clones were sequenced by immunoSEQ multiplex PCR, and TCRdb holds only the in-frame ones, with some missing. This sample has fewer than 350,000 clones; 86% occur once, and the top ten carry 4% to 5%. Sequenced: PBMCs or T cells enriched from blood (not recorded which). Receptors were obtained from a woman between 35 and 50 years old with acute COVID-19. Each CDR3 is given with its conserved first and last residue. A D gene is named only where the DNA matches it firmly. Clone size, where shown, is once, few, many, or a class for clones that have expanded.

DNA	CDR3	D	size	V	J
TGCGCCAGCAGCCAAGAAGGGGGGGCCTTGGGTTCACCCCTCCACTTT	CASSQEGGALGSPLHF	.	.	TRBV4-1	TRBJ1-6
TGTGCCACCGGAACCATGGACAGAAATCAGCCCCAGCATTTT	CATGTMDRNQPQHF	.	.	TRBV24-1	TRBJ1-5
TGTGCCAGCAGCCGCCGGACAGCTTCGGACGAGCAGTACTTC	CASSRRTASDEQYF	.	.	TRBV7-2	TRBJ2-7
TGTGCCAGCAGTGCGGGGAAGATCCGATACACCATATATTTT	CASSAGKIRYTIYF	.	.	TRBV2	TRBJ1-3
TGTGCCATCAGTGTAGGGGGAAGTCAGCCCCAGCATTTT	CAISVGGSQPQHF	.	few	TRBV10-3	TRBJ1-5
TGTGCCAGCAGCCCCGCGAAAAGGGGCACCGGGGAGCTGTTTTTT	CASSPAKRGTGELFF	.	once	TRBV5-4	TRBJ2-2
TGTGCCAGCAGCCAAGATGCTATATTGACAGACAATGAGCAGTTCTTC	CASSQDAILTDNEQFF	.	.	TRBV4-2	TRBJ2-1
TGCAGCGTTGAAGCAGTGAACACTGAAGCTTTCTTT	CSVEAVNTEAFF	.	.	TRBV29-1	TRBJ1-1
TGTGCCAGCAGTTCACAGGGAACTATCTACGAGCAGTACTTC	CASSSQGTIYEQYF	.	.	TRBV6-6	TRBJ2-7
TGTGCCACCAGCAGAGGACAGGGGGCCGACTATGGCTACACCTTC	CATSRGQGADYGYTF	TRBD1	few	TRBV15	TRBJ1-2
TGTGCCAGCAGCTTAGTGACAGGTAGAGAAGCTTTCTTT	CASSLVTGREAFF	.	few	TRBV7-9	TRBJ1-1
TGTGCCAGCAGTTTAAGACACTCCGCTAACTATGGCTACACCTTC	CASSLRHSANYGYTF	.	.	TRBV27	TRBJ1-2
TGTGCCAGCAGTTTAGGACCACCCCGAGACTATTCAACACACACAGATACGCAGTATTTT	CASSLGPPRDYSTHTDTQYF	.	.	TRBV27	TRBJ2-3
TGTGCCAGCAGCGCCGGGACTAGCGGGGGGAAGAACAATGAGCAGTTCTTC	CASSAGTSGGKNNEQFF	TRBD2	.	TRBV9	TRBJ2-1
TGTGCTAGTGTTTCACCAACCGGGACAAACTACGAGCAGTACTTC	CASVSPTGTNYEQYF	.	.	TRBV12-5	TRBJ2-7
TGTGCCAGCAGCCCTACCCTAGCGGGGGCAGCAGATACGCAGTATTTT	CASSPTLAGAADTQYF	TRBD2	few	TRBV14	TRBJ2-3
TGTGCCAGCAGCCAGGGACTCAATGTATACGAGCAGTACTTC	CASSQGLNVYEQYF	.	.	TRBV3-1/TRBV3-2	TRBJ2-7
TGTGCCAGCAGTCTAGGATTAATGGGTGGCTACACCTTC	CASSLGLMGGYTF	.	many	TRBV28	TRBJ1-2
TGTGCCAGCAGTTCTCAGGGGAGTCGAACTGAAGCTTTCTTT	CASSSQGSRTEAFF	.	.	TRBV28	TRBJ1-1